What follows describes a single T cell receptor (beta chain). The sample holds other DNA sequences that translate to the same CDR3. This record comes from a study of blood T cell repertoires in COVID-19. Looking at the study overall: The United States, Italy and Spain provided the acute and convalescent COVID-19 samples. Sources were T cells, B-cell-depleted T cells, or PBMCs; the material itself was cDNA or gDNA.

In the authors' workflow: Researchers report that nucleated cell counts were estimated from reference gene primer amplification. Sequencing was performed with immunoSEQ multiplex PCR; in TCRdb, only in-frame clones are kept and a portion is missing. That table gives V, J and clone size, and the DNA gave D and trimming. Of fewer than 350,000 clones in the sample, 70% to 90% were seen once. The V end lost 1 base, the J end lost 7 bases, and 12 bases lay between the germline ends. This CDR3 has 15 amino acids. CDR1 is SGHRS, CDR2 YFSETQ, per germline. Among Cohort 3 donors, those recovered had two negative PCRs, clearance, or symptom resolution.

The sequence was obtained from a man aged 25 to 40 who had recovered from COVID-19. This rearrangement joins TRBV5-1 to TRBJ1-6, with a tentative D call TRBD1 (5 bases). The sequenced sample was PBMCs or T cells enriched from blood (not recorded which). The CDR3 reads CASSLQGAGNSPLHF. The CDR3 region has the DNA TGCGCCAGCAGCTTGCAAGGGGCCGGCAATTCACCCCTCCACTTT.